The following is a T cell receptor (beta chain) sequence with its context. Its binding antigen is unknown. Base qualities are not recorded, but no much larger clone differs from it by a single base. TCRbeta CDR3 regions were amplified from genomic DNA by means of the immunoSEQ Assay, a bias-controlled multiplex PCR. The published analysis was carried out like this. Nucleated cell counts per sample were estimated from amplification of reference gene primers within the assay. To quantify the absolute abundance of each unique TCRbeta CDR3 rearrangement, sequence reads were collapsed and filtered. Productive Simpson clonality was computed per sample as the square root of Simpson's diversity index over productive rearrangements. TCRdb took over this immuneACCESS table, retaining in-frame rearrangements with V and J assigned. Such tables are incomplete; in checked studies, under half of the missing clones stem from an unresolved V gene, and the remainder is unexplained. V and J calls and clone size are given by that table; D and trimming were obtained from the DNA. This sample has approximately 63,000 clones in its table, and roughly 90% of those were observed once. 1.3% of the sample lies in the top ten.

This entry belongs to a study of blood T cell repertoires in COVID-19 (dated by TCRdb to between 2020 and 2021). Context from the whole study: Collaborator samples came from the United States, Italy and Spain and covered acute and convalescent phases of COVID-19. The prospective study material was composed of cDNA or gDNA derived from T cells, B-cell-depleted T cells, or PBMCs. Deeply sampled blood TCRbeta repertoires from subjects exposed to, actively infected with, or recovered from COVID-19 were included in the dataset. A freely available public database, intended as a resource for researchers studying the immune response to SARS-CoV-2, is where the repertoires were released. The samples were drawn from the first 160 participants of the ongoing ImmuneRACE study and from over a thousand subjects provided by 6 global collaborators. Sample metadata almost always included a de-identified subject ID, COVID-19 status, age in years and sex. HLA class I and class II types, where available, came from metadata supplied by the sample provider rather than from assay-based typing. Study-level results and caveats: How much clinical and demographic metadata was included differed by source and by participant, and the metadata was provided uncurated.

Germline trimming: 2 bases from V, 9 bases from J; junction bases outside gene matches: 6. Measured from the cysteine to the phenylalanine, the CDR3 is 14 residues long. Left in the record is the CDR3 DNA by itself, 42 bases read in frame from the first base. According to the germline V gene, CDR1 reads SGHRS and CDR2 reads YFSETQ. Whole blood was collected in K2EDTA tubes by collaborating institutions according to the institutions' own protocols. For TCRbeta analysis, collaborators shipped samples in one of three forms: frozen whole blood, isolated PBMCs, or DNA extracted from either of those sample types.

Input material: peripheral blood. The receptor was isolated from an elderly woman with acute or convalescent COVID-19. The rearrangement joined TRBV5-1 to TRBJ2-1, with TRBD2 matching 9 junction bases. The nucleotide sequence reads TGCGCCAGCAGCTTTAGCGGGAGTAATGCTGAGCAGTTCTTC. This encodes CASSFSGSNAEQFF.